This passage covers 28 T cell receptor beta chains from one sample sequenced in a study of tumor-infiltrating lymphocytes in primary liver carcinoma. The input was around 530 ng total RNA; TCR beta cDNA was made from it with a constant-region primer. The TCR beta library was amplified through three nested multiplex PCR rounds in a modified ARM-PCR procedure. Primers for the first two PCR rounds were TRBV1-TRBV30 forward primers and a C-beta reverse primer (roughly 10 cycles per round). MiXCR was run by TCRdb on the multiplex PCR reads, yielding one entry per CDR3 protein. The data show roughly 80,000 distinct CDR3 sequences, around 75% seen once. Total RNA and DNA came together from about 19-30 mg of bulk tissue without cell sorting. Specimen: liver tumor tissue from sampling region 4. As to subset: tumor region T4, right-lateral pole. The receptors were sampled from a woman aged 60-75 years with primary liver carcinoma and hepatitis B virus infection.

About this clonotype: One end of the junction is discordant with germline, which a read error may explain. The genes are TRBV11-2 and TRBJ2-3; 7 positions agree with TRBD2. The CDR3 length is 13 residues. CDR1 is SGHAT, CDR2 FQNNGV, per germline. CDR3 DNA sequence: TGTGCCAGCAGCCTGCGACGGGGGGATACACAGTGTTTT. Translating gives CASSLRRGDTQCF.

The table lists this clonotype with many counts. The chain recombines TRBV5-1 with TRBJ2-5; no reliable D call. Deletions cut 6 bases from V and 4 bases from J, with 16 bases between. The length of the CDR3 is 14 residues. Germline V gene lookup returns CDR1 SGHRS and CDR2 YFSETQ. The CDR3 protein is CASIKDIGGETQYF. CDR3 DNA sequence: TGCGCCAGCATCAAAGACATTGGCGGAGAGACCCAGTACTTC.

This sequence joins TRBV29-1 and TRBJ2-7; either TRBD1 or TRBD2 may fit D (5 bases each). Per germline, CDR1 SQVTM and CDR2 ANQGSEA. This CDR3 contains 15 residues. Trimming shortened V by 0 bases and J by 4 bases, and 16 bases separated the two germline ends. The CDR3 DNA is TGCAGCGTTGAAGACTCCGGGACCACCCCATACGAGCAGTACTTC. Protein: CSVEDSGTTPYEQYF.

The chain joins TRBV29-1 to TRBJ2-5, with TRBD2 matching over 8 bases. V was pared by 7 bases and J by 2 bases, with 15 bases of the junction left unmatched. This CDR3 has 16 amino acids. The V gene's germline CDR1 is SQVTM and CDR2 ANQGSEA. In DNA form, the CDR3 reads TGCAGCGCGGGACTTGCGGGAGGTGGGTCGCAAGAGACCCAGTACTTC. It translates to CSAGLAGGGSQETQYF.

The chain carries TRBV11-2 and TRBJ2-5; no reliable D call. V was trimmed by 8 bases and J by 0 bases, leaving 10 bases between them. Per germline, CDR1 SGHAT and CDR2 FQNNGV. The CDR3 totals 13 residues. CDR3 amino acids: CASVQVYQETQYF. DNA of the CDR3: TGTGCCAGCGTCCAAGTGTACCAAGAGACCCAGTACTTC.

In its sample, this clonotype was seen a few times. This chain joins TRBV21-1 and TRBJ2-4; the DNA was not used to check the table's D call, TRBD1. TRBV21-1 has pseudogene status. The CDR3 runs 16 residues. CDR3 region: CASSNWTGEGKNIQYF. Written as DNA, the CDR3 is TGTGCCAGCAGCAACTGGACAGGGGAAGGCAAAAACATTCAGTACTTC.

This clonotype rates as medium-sized (0.01 to 0.1%). The CDR3 protein is CASSPRGTSVWNEQFF. CDR3 in DNA: TGTGCCAGCAGCCCCCGGGGGACTAGCGTATGGAATGAGCAGTTCTTC. The chain joins TRBV11-3 to TRBJ2-1, with TRBD2 matching over 10 bases. CDR1 is SGHNT and CDR2 is YENEEA in the germline V gene. V shed 5 bases and J 7 bases; nucleotides not matched to a gene: 11. The CDR3 runs to 16 residues. The full variable domain, with the rest looked up from reference TRBV11-3 and TRBJ2-1, is EAGVVQSPRYKIIEKKQPVAFWCNPISGHNTLYWYLQNLGQGPELLIRYENEEAVDDSQLPKDRFSAERLKGVDSTLKIQPAELGDSAVYLCASSPRGTSVWNEQFFGPGTRLTVL.

A remark on this clonotype: A read error may explain this, as a much larger clone is one base away. The chain employs TRBV14 and TRBJ2-5, with D maybe TRBD2 (6 bases). This CDR3 has 14 residues. Germline V gene lookup returns CDR1 SGHDN and CDR2 FVKESK. The CDR3 sequence: CVSGGSTGRETQYF. CDR3 DNA sequence: TGTGTCAGCGGAGGGTCAACCGGGCGGGAGACCCAGTACTTC.

As for this clonotype: One end of the junction is discordant with germline, which a read error may explain. The J gene is TRBJ2-2, the V gene TRBV4-1, with no clear D. The CDR3 consists of 16 residues. Germline CDR1 and CDR2: MGHRA and YSYEKL. CDR3 DNA: TGCGCCAGCAACCAAGATCAGGCGGCGAGCACCGGGGAGCTGTTTTTT. Amino acids: CASNQDQAASTGELFF.

This clonotype showed up many times. This chain connects TRBV28 to TRBJ1-4; no reliable D call. Germline V lookup: CDR1 MDHEN, CDR2 SYDVKM. There are 13 residues in the CDR3. Trimming cost V 1 base and J 7 bases, with 7 bases left between them. CDR3 loop: CASSLLGIEKLFF. The CDR3 DNA reads TGTGCCAGCAGTTTATTGGGGATTGAAAAACTGTTTTTT.

This clonotype is classed as medium-sized. The chain joins TRBV6-5 to TRBJ1-1, with a weak D call TRBD1 (5 bases). CDR1 MNHEY and CDR2 SVGAGI come from the germline V gene. CDR3 length equals 16 residues. V lost 5 bases and J lost 5, with 21 bases in between. The DNA for the CDR3 is TGTGCCAGCAGTAGTGGAGGGGCCCAGGGTTGGACTGAAGCTTTCTTT. It translates to CASSSGGAQGWTEAFF.

This clonotype was seen repeatedly, ten times or more. The CDR3 DNA is TGTGCCAGCAGATTTGGCAGCACTAACTATGGCTACACCTTC. This codes for CASRFGSTNYGYTF. The chain recombines TRBV6-1 with TRBJ1-2; D unresolved. Deletions cut 6 bases from V and 0 bases from J, with 11 bases between. Germline CDR1 reads MNHNS; CDR2 reads SASEGT. The CDR3 length is 14 residues.

About this clonotype: Given a much more abundant clone one base away, this may be a read error. The gene calls are TRBV28 and TRBJ1-5; no clear D gene. The CDR3 extends over 16 amino acids. From germline, CDR1 is MDHEN and CDR2 SYDVKM. CDR3 region: CASSLHGQYSNQSQHF. The DNA of the CDR3 is TGTGCCAGCAGTCTCCATGGGCAATATAGCAATCAGTCCCAGCATTTT.

Concerning this clonotype itself: A much bigger clone sits one base away, suggesting this may be a read error. The chain recombines TRBV5-8 with TRBJ1-5, with 8 bases fitting TRBD1. Germline assignment: CDR1 SGHTS and CDR2 YDEGEE. The CDR3 totals 15 residues. Germline trimming cut 7 bases from V and 6 bases from J; bases unmatched to any gene: 12. This CDR3 reads CASQVLTGDGQPQHF. DNA of the CDR3: TGTGCCAGCCAAGTCCTGACAGGGGACGGTCAGCCCCAGCATTTT.

The chain employs TRBV10-1 and TRBJ2-1, with 8 bases lining up with TRBD1. The germline V gene encodes CDR1 WNHNN and CDR2 SYGVQD (reference sequence). V shed 9 bases and J 9 bases; nucleotides not matched to a gene: 16. This CDR3 contains 15 residues. CDR3 loop: CASSPGQEGRTEQFF. CDR3 DNA sequence: TGCGCCAGTAGTCCGGGACAGGAAGGGAGGACTGAGCAGTTCTTC.

There are many counts of this clonotype. V gene TRBV6-4 combines with J gene TRBJ2-2; the match to TRBD1 covers 8 bases. CDR1 and CDR2 from the germline V gene are MRHNA and SNTAGT. Trimming removed 4 bases from V and 3 bases from J; junction bases left unmatched: 1. The CDR3 is 14 residues long. CDR3 protein: CASSAGGDTGELFF. The CDR3 coding sequence is TGTGCCAGCAGTGCAGGGGGCGACACCGGGGAGCTGTTTTTT.

In regard to this clonotype: The CDR3 ends on some other residue instead of the conserved phenylalanine or tryptophan, so this is likely a read error. The DNA is omitted, as the CDR3 cannot be located on it reliably, and the CDR3 follows TCRdb's listing. The chain joins TRBV29-1 to TRBJ2-3; TRBD2 is the table's D call and was not checked against the DNA. Inclusive of both ends, the CDR3 amounts to 18 amino acids. Germline V lookup: CDR1 SQVTM, CDR2 ANQGSEA. CDR3: CSVEASGRVGVSTDTQYC.

This clonotype was detected ten times or more. The V gene is TRBV6-5, the J gene TRBJ1-2; 7 positions agree with TRBD1. Germline lookup yields CDR1 MNHEY and CDR2 SVGAGI. The CDR3 runs 13 residues. Germline trimming cut 2 bases from V and 7 bases from J; bases unmatched to any gene: 4. CDR3 protein: CASSYARGLGYTF. In nucleotides, the CDR3 is TGTGCCAGCAGTTACGCGAGGGGGCTTGGCTACACCTTC.

This clonotype was counted a single time. This may come from a read error, since a much larger clone is one base off. V gene TRBV11-3 combines with J gene TRBJ2-7; 9 bases are shared with TRBD1. Germline assignment: CDR1 SGHNT and CDR2 YENEEA. The CDR3 consists of 14 residues. The CDR3 region is CTTRQGVTSYEQYF. The CDR3 nucleotides read TGTACCACTCGACAGGGGGTGACTTCCTACGAGCAGTACTTC.

This clonotype has more than one count but fewer than ten. The V and J genes are TRBV6-5 and TRBJ1-5, with 7 bases fitting TRBD1. The CDR3 has 14 amino acids. The V gene end was trimmed by 6 bases and the J gene end by 4 bases; junction bases not matched to a gene: 6. Looked up from germline, CDR1 is MNHEY and CDR2 is SVGAGI. The CDR3 nucleotides read TGTGCCAGCAGAAAGACAGGGAGGAATCAGCCCCAGCATTTT. Amino acids: CASRKTGRNQPQHF.

Ten or more counts support this clonotype. This chain joins TRBV5-5 and TRBJ1-6; D is undetermined. Germline loops: CDR1 SGHKS, CDR2 YYEKEE (reference sequence). Between the trimmed V and J ends, which lost 4 bases and 0 bases, there was a span of 11 bases. This CDR3 region has 16 residues. This CDR3 reads CASSARISSYNSPLHF. The CDR3, as DNA: TGTGCCAGCAGCGCTAGGATCAGCTCCTATAATTCACCCCTCCACTTT.

Note on this clonotype: One base away lies a much larger clone, so this may be a sequencing read error. The chain is built from TRBV5-1 and TRBJ2-1; 7 positions match TRBD1. Germline V lookup: CDR1 SGHRS, CDR2 YFSETQ. The CDR3 covers 15 residues. CDR3 residues: CASSASGQTYNELFF. The CDR3 DNA follows: TGCGCCAGCAGCGCATCGGGACAGACGTACAATGAGCTGTTCTTC.

As regards this clonotype: This may be a read error, as it is one base from a much larger clone. The chain has TRBV19 and TRBJ2-1, with unresolved D. Germline CDR1 and CDR2: LNHDA and SQIVND (reference sequence). V was clipped by 3 bases and J by 13 bases, with 10 bases between them. This CDR3 contains 11 residues. In DNA form, the CDR3 reads TGTGCCAGTAGTATTGGGGAAGTCCAGTTCTTC. This codes for CASSIGEVQFF.

About this clonotype itself: No conserved phenylalanine or tryptophan ends this CDR3, so it is likely a read error. The V and J genes are TRBV2 and TRBJ2-3; 8 bases map to TRBD2. V lost 9 bases, J lost 3 bases, and 17 bases stayed unmatched. The length of the CDR3 is 17 residues. The germline gives CDR1 SNHLY, CDR2 FYNNEI. The DNA for the CDR3 is TGTGCCAGTAGTACCGTCGCGGGCAGCGGGAGTACAGATACGCAGTATATT. This codes for CASSTVAGSGSTDTQYI.

This clonotype was counted once. This CDR3 is missing its conserved last phenylalanine or tryptophan, likely due to a read error. This chain links TRBV6-1 with TRBJ1-2; D gene ambiguous. Germline V gene lookup returns CDR1 MNHNS and CDR2 SASEGT. The CDR3 is 10 amino acids. CDR3 sequence (DNA): TGTACCAGCAGTCAGAATGGCTACACCTTA. Translating gives CTSSQNGYTL.

On this clonotype itself: It is likely a read error, because the conserved phenylalanine at the end of the CDR3 is missing. The chain is built from TRBV11-2 and TRBJ1-1; D is unresolved. CDR1 and CDR2 (germline): SGHAT, FQNNGV. V was cut by 5 bases and J by 5 bases, with 12 bases left in between. This CDR3 is built from 13 residues. The CDR3 here is CASSLHGGTEAFL. The CDR3 DNA sequence: TGTGCCAGCAGCCTTCATGGTGGGACTGAAGCTTTCCTC.

In the case of this clonotype: Sequence at one end of the junction differs from germline and may be a read error. The chain combines TRBV11-2 with TRBJ2-1, with unresolved D. The CDR3 loop spans 14 amino acids. CDR1 SGHAT and CDR2 FQNNGV come from the germline V gene. The CDR3 nucleotides are TGTGCCAGCAGCTTAAGGTCTCGGAACAATGAGCAATTCTTC. Protein sequence: CASSLRSRNNEQFF. The variable domain in full, completed from reference TRBV11-2 and TRBJ2-1, reads EAGVAQSPRYKIIEKRQSVAFWCNPISGHATLYWYQQILGQGPKLLIQFQNNGVVDDSQLPKDRFSAERLKGVDSTLKIQPAKLEDSAVYLCASSLRSRNNEQFFGPGTRLTVL.

This clonotype was seen a handful of times. A much bigger clone sits one base away, suggesting this may be a read error. The chain combines TRBV29-1 with TRBJ1-1; possible D gene TRBD1, 5 bases. CDR1 and CDR2 from the germline V gene are SQVTM and ANQGSEA. This CDR3 region has 12 residues. The CDR3 nucleotides read TGCAGCGTTGAAGAGGGGGTGACTGAAGTTTTCTTT. Its protein product is CSVEEGVTEVFF.